This T cell receptor (beta chain) was captured in a study of blood T cell repertoires in COVID-19. Study-wide context: PBMCs, B-cell-depleted T cells, or T cells were the source of the cDNA or gDNA that made up the material.

Participants reported their clinical history, and cohort assignment relied on those reports. The authors' processing: Amplification with reference gene primers provided the estimates of nucleated cell counts. Method: immunoSEQ multiplex PCR; TCRdb's copy keeps in-frame clones and lacks some. Clonal size and the V and J genes are those of that table, whereas D and trimming came from the DNA. The table shows under 350,000 clones, with around nine tenths occurring only once. This clone was found many times. The sample carries other DNA sequences with the same CDR3. The V and J ends lost 1 base and 5 bases respectively, with 6 bases between them. CDR3 length equals 13 residues. Germline V lookup: CDR1 SEHNR, CDR2 FQNEAQ (reference sequence).

The sequence came from a woman aged 35 to 49 who had recovered from COVID-19. Material: PBMCs or T cells enriched from blood (not recorded which). The V call is TRBV7-9, the J call TRBJ1-5; no firm D call. CDR3 nucleotides: TGTGCCAGCAGCTTAGGGGAGGATCAGCCCCAGCATTTT. Translating gives CASSLGEDQPQHF.